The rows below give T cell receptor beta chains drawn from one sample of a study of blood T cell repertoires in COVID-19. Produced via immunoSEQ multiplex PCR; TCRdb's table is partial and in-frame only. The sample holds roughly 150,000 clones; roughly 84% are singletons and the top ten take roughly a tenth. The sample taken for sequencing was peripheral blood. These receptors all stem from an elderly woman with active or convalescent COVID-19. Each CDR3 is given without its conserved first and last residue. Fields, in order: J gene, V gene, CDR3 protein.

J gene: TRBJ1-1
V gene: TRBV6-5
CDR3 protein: ASSLTGGAGTEAF

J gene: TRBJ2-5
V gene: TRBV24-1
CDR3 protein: ATSDPTGNPGEETQY

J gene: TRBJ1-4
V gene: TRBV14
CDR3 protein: ASSRSFTEKRKLF

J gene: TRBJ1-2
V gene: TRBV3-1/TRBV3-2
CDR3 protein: ASSPRTGDRGGYT

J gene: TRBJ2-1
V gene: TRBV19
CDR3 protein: ASSMGQGLWNEQF

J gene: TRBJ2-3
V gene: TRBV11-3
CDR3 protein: ASSFALAGETDTQY

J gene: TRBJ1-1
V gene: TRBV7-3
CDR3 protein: ASRSSGGTYTEAF

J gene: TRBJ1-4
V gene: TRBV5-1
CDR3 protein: ASSRGGGMGEKLF

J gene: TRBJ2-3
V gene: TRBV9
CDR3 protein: ASSPRTSGEADTQY

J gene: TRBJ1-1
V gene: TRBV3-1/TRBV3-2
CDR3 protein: ASSQPGGGTEAF

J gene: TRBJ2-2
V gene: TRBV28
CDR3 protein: ASRPSQGGRPQGSAGELF

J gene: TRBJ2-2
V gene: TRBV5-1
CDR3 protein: ASSQGPNTGELF

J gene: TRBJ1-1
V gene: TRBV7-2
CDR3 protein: ASSLVHNTEAF

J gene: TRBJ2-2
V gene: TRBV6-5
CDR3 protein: ASTLTGTGELF

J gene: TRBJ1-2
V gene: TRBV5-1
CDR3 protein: ASSLEAGNYGYT

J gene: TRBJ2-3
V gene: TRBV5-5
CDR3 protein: ASSLGLAVVLDTQY

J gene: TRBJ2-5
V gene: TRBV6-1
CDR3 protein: ASSDRGRGETQY

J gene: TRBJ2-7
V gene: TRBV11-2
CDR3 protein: ASSSGLAGRYEQY